This T cell receptor (beta chain) came from a study of blood T cell repertoires in COVID-19. Across the whole study: The United States, Italy and Spain supplied acute and convalescent COVID-19 samples. T cells, B-cell-depleted T cells, or PBMCs provided the cDNA or gDNA that served as material.

There are a few counts of this clone. Original processing methods: Quantification of nucleated cells was approximated via reference gene primer amplification. The data were produced by immunoSEQ multiplex PCR, yet TCRdb's version contains in-frame clones alone and is incomplete. For V, J and clone size, that table is used; D and trimming come from the DNA. The data show around 260,000 clones, more than 75% seen once. Sequencing input: peripheral blood. The TCR comes from a woman between 40 and 50 years old who had recovered from COVID-19.

CDR3 protein: CASSSGQANSPLHF. DNA for the CDR3: TGTGCCAGCAGCTCCGGACAGGCGAATTCACCCCTCCACTTT. This chain uses TRBV5-6 with TRBJ1-6; 7 bases line up with TRBD1. There are 14 residues in the CDR3. Germline CDR1 SGHDT, CDR2 YYEEEE. V lost 3 bases to trimming and J lost 7 bases; unmatched junction nucleotides: 4.